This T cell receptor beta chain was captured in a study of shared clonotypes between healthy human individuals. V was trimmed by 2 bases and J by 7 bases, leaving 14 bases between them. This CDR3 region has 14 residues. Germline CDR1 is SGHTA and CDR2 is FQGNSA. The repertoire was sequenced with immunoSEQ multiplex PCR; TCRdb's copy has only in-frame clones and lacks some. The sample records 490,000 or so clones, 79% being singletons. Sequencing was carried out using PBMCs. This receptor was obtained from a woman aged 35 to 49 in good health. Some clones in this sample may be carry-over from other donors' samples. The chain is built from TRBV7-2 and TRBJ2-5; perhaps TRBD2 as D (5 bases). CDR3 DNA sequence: TGTGCCAGCAGCTTACCAGCGGCCGGTGGGACCCAGTACTTC. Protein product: CASSLPAAGGTQYF.